The clone carrying this T cell receptor beta chain has more than one count but fewer than ten. Antigen: not known. Unsorted PBMCs provided DNA that was sequenced on ten immunoSEQ deep assay plates. Libraries were prepared by immunoSEQ multiplex PCR; TCRdb keeps only in-frame clonotypes and omits some of them. The repertoire holds some 490,000 clones, with about 85% as singletons. This sample was included in a study of shared clonotypes between healthy human individuals. Study results and caveats: The sole specimen, blood, was sampled, and tissue repertoires likely differ.

The CDR3 contains 15 residues. Germline loops: CDR1 MRHNA, CDR2 SNTAGT. V dropped 2 bases and J dropped 2 bases, with 11 bases sitting between them. The specimen sequenced was PBMCs. The rearrangement uses TRBV6-4 and TRBJ2-3, with D possibly being TRBD1 or TRBD2 (6 bases each). This clonotype was obtained from a woman aged 40 to 50 in good health. Some clones in this sample may be carry-over from other donors' samples. The CDR3 loop reads CASSDKGEATDTQYF. Here the CDR3 DNA reads TGTGCCAGCAGTGACAAGGGGGAGGCCACAGATACGCAGTATTTT.